The 13 T cell receptor beta chains given below trace back to one sample, sequenced in a study of shared clonotypes between healthy human individuals. Clones were sequenced by immunoSEQ multiplex PCR, and TCRdb holds only the in-frame ones, with some missing. The top ten hold 0.11% of the sample, which has around 550,000 clones, roughly 95% seen once. Terminally differentiated effector memory CD45RA+ cells were excluded by CCR7 positive selection of CD45RO-negative cells. Sequencing used naive CD8+ T cells sorted from blood. The source of these receptors is a woman in her twenties or thirties in good health.

The chain employs TRBV25-1 and TRBJ1-5, with D possibly matching TRBD1 (5 bases). The CDR3 is 13 residues long. CDR1 MGHDK and CDR2 SYGVNS come from the germline V gene. Deletions cut 3 bases from V and 7 bases from J, with 10 bases between. CDR3 bases: TGTGCCAGCAGTGACGTCGCAGGGCAGCCCCAGCATTTT. This gives the protein CASSDVAGQPQHF. Using reference TRBV25-1 and TRBJ1-5 for the parts outside the CDR3, the full variable domain is EADIYQTPRYLVIGTGKKITLECSQTMGHDKMYWYQQDPGMELHLIHYSYGVNSTEKGDLSSESTVSRIRTEHFPLTLESARPSHTSQYLCASSDVAGQPQHFGDGTRLSIL.

This clone was detected once. The identical CDR3 is also encoded by other nucleotide sequences in the sample. The chain is built from TRBV27 and TRBJ2-3; 7 bases match TRBD2. CDR1 MNHEY and CDR2 SMNVEV come from the germline V gene (reference sequence). This CDR3 has 12 residues. Unmatched junction bases numbered 0, after V lost 4 bases and J lost 5 bases. For the CDR3, the DNA is TGTGCCAGCAGTTGGGGGGGAGATACGCAGTATTTT. As protein: CASSWGGDTQYF.

The chain has TRBV11-3 and TRBJ2-1, with D possibly matching TRBD2 (5 bases). The CDR3 totals 18 residues. The V gene's germline CDR1 is SGHNT and CDR2 YENEEA. V was shortened by 2 bases and J by 0 bases, with 17 bases between the two germline ends. The CDR3 here is CASSLHSPTGISYNEQFF. DNA of the CDR3: TGTGCCAGCAGCTTACATAGCCCAACGGGGATCTCCTACAATGAGCAGTTCTTC. Full variable domain (outside the CDR3, taken from reference TRBV11-3 and TRBJ2-1): EAGVVQSPRYKIIEKKQPVAFWCNPISGHNTLYWYLQNLGQGPELLIRYENEEAVDDSQLPKDRFSAERLKGVDSTLKIQPAELGDSAVYLCASSLHSPTGISYNEQFFGPGTRLTVL.

About this clone: Within the sample, other DNA sequences also encode this same CDR3. The chain employs TRBV2 and TRBJ1-1; D may be TRBD1 (6 bases). The CDR3 loop spans 13 amino acids. V lost 6 bases and J lost 1, with 9 bases in between. Germline CDR1 is SNHLY and CDR2 is FYNNEI. This chain's CDR3 is CASSGGRNTEAFF. The DNA for the CDR3 is TGTGCCAGCAGCGGGGGGCGGAACACTGAAGCTTTCTTT.

This chain links TRBV28 with TRBJ2-1, with 10 bases that match TRBD2. The CDR3 loop spans 14 amino acids. Trimming took 7 bases from V and 6 from J; bases not matched to a gene: 6. Germline loops: CDR1 MDHEN, CDR2 SYDVKM. CDR3: CASTPLAGVNEQFF. The CDR3 nucleotides are TGTGCCAGCACCCCCCTAGCGGGAGTCAATGAGCAGTTCTTC.

The chain recombines TRBV7-2 with TRBJ2-2; tentatively, D is TRBD1 (6 bases). This CDR3 region has 15 residues. Trimming stripped 4 bases from V and 2 bases from J, with 11 bases between. The germline V gene encodes CDR1 SGHTA and CDR2 FQGNSA. The CDR3 DNA sequence: TGTGCCAGCAGCTCCCCGGGACATAACACCGGGGAGCTGTTTTTT. Its translation: CASSSPGHNTGELFF.

The chain combines TRBV25-1 with TRBJ2-2; D not resolved. V shed 4 bases and J shed 1 base, with 7 bases lying between them. Germline V gene sequence: CDR1 MGHDK, CDR2 SYGVNS. The CDR3 sequence is 14 residues long. CDR3 coding DNA: TGTGCCAGCAGTGGATATGAGAACACCGGGGAGCTGTTTTTT. Protein sequence: CASSGYENTGELFF.

The V call is TRBV11-2, the J call TRBJ1-1; D is ambiguous. Germline assignment: CDR1 SGHAT and CDR2 FQNNGV. Deletions cut 5 bases from V and 1 base from J, with 14 bases between. This CDR3 is 15 amino acids long. CDR3 in amino acids: CASSVSPSGNTEAFF. The CDR3 coding sequence is TGTGCCAGCAGCGTGAGCCCCTCAGGGAACACTGAAGCTTTCTTT.

The chain uses TRBV7-9 and TRBJ2-7, with D perhaps TRBD1 (6 bases). This CDR3 contains 13 residues. The germline V and J ends were trimmed by 5 bases and 3 bases, with 11 bases remaining between them. In germline, CDR1 is SEHNR, CDR2 FQNEAQ (reference sequence). In DNA form, the CDR3 reads TGTGCCAGCAGCCGGACAGACTACTACGAGCAGTACTTC. This codes for CASSRTDYYEQYF.

This rearrangement joins TRBV7-3 to TRBJ1-1; D remains unclear. With 1 base removed from V and 2 bases from J, the gap between germline ends came to 11 bases. The CDR3 runs to 15 residues. Germline assignment: CDR1 SGHTA and CDR2 FQGTGA. CDR3 bases: TGTGCCAGCAGCTTAAATGGGGAGGGCAACACTGAAGCTTTCTTT. Translation: CASSLNGEGNTEAFF.

The chain links TRBV7-9 to TRBJ2-7; D is undetermined. V lost 8 bases and J lost 2, with 13 bases in between. The CDR3 length is 13 residues. Germline V gene data show CDR1 as SEHNR and CDR2 as FQNEAQ (reference sequence). The CDR3 nucleotides are TGTGCCAGCGCCTCTGGCCAAACCTACGAGCAGTACTTC. As protein: CASASGQTYEQYF.

This clone was seen more than once but under ten times. Different DNA sequences within this sample yield the same CDR3. This sequence joins TRBV9 and TRBJ2-3, with D maybe TRBD2 (5 bases). V shed 0 bases and J shed 0 bases, with 5 bases lying between them. The CDR3 is 14 residues long. In germline, CDR1 is SGDLS, CDR2 YYNGEE. The chain's CDR3 is CASSVGGSTDTQYF. In nucleotides, the CDR3 is TGTGCCAGCAGCGTAGGCGGGAGCACAGATACGCAGTATTTT. The variable domain in full, with the rest retrieved from reference TRBV9 and TRBJ2-3, is DSGVTQTPKHLITATGQRVTLRCSPRSGDLSVYWYQQSLDQGLQFLIQYYNGEERAKGNILERFSAQQFPDLHSELNLSSLELGDSALYFCASSVGGSTDTQYFGPGTRLTVL.

The chain joins TRBV2 to TRBJ1-3; D is ambiguous. The CDR3 sequence is 13 residues long. V dropped 5 bases and J dropped 4 bases, with 9 bases sitting between them. Germline V gene lookup returns CDR1 SNHLY and CDR2 FYNNEI. CDR3 DNA: TGTGCCAGCAGTCCCGCCCTAGGAAACACCATATATTTT. Translating gives CASSPALGNTIYF.